Listed below are T cell receptor beta chains from one sample, sequenced in a study. TCRdb reprocessed the 5' RACE reads via MiXCR and lists one record per CDR3 protein. The sample holds 9,000 to 9,500 distinct CDR3 sequences, about half seen once. The source material was Tregs sorted from a lymph node. The receptors come from a female donor with breast cancer. Each CDR3 is given with its conserved first and last residue. Each record gives: V gene, J gene, D gene, clone size, CDR3 DNA, CDR3 protein. A D gene is named only where the DNA matches it firmly. Expanded clones are given a class, and other clones once, few, many or no size at all.

>TRBV6-6|TRBJ1-5|NA|few
TGTGCCAGCAGTTACCCCGGGACGGAGACATATAGCAATCAGCCCCAGCATTTT
CASSYPGTETYSNQPQHF
>TRBV5-1|TRBJ2-1|NA|NA
TGCGCCAGCAGCTCCGTCAGCGGAAGCTCCTACAATGAGCAGTTCTTC
CASSSVSGSSYNEQFF
>TRBV5-6|TRBJ1-1|NA|NA
TGTGCCAGCAGCTTGGGACCTAACACTGAAGCTTTCTTT
CASSLGPNTEAFF
>TRBV7-3|TRBJ2-7|NA|NA
TGTGCCAGCAGCCGCGACAGAACCCACGAGCAGTACTTC
CASSRDRTHEQYF
>TRBV6-6|TRBJ1-2|NA|NA
TGTGCCAGCAGCCACGGGTTTAAGGATGGCTACACCTTC
CASSHGFKDGYTF
>TRBV27|TRBJ1-5|TRBD1|NA
TGTGCCAGCAGTTTAGACCAGGGGGCTCAGCCCCAGCATTTT
CASSLDQGAQPQHF
>TRBV12-3/TRBV12-4|TRBJ2-6|NA|few
TGTGCCAGCAGTTTACCGGGTACTGGGGCCAACGTCCTGACTTTC
CASSLPGTGANVLTF
>TRBV6-5|TRBJ1-4|NA|NA
TGTGCCAGGAGTTACTCGAGCCAAGAGGATGAAAAACTGTTTTTT
CARSYSSQEDEKLFF
>TRBV13|TRBJ2-5|NA|NA
TGTGCCAGCAGCCCGTCGGAAGGTGAAGAGACCCAGTACTTC
CASSPSEGEETQYF
>TRBV12-3/TRBV12-4|TRBJ1-2|NA|NA
TGTGCCAGCAGCCTAGGGAGGGCAGGGAATGGCGATGGCTACACCTTC
CASSLGRAGNGDGYTF
>TRBV7-9|TRBJ2-5|TRBD1|NA
TGTGCCAGCAGCTTAGGGACAGGGTCGAATTACGAGACCCAGTACTTC
CASSLGTGSNYETQYF
>TRBV7-2|TRBJ2-3|NA|NA
TGTGCCAGCAGCTTAATGGTGACAGATACGCAGTATTTT
CASSLMVTDTQYF
>TRBV27|TRBJ2-7|NA|NA
TGTGCCAGTAGGGACCGAACCTACGAGCAGTACTTC
CASRDRTYEQYF
>TRBV20-1|TRBJ2-7|NA|NA
TGCAGTGCTAGTCGGCAGGGGTACGAGCAGTACTTC
CSASRQGYEQYF
>TRBV4-2|TRBJ2-1|TRBD2|NA
TGTGCCAGCAGCCAGCCGGGACTAGCGGGGAATAACAATGAGCAGTTCTTC
CASSQPGLAGNNNEQFF
>TRBV4-1|TRBJ2-2|NA|few
TGCGCCAGCAGCCAAGATCGCCACGGGATGTCCGGGGAGCTGTTTTTT
CASSQDRHGMSGELFF
>TRBV4-1|TRBJ2-2|TRBD1|NA
TGCGCCAGCAGCCAAGATCCGGGACAGGGGAGTTTCGGGGAGCTGTTTTTT
CASSQDPGQGSFGELFF
>TRBV20-1|TRBJ2-1|NA|NA
TGCAGTGCTAGAGATTGGGCTCCCCCTGGAAGAGAGCAGTTCTTC
CSARDWAPPGREQFF
>TRBV6-4|TRBJ2-1|NA|NA
TGTGCCAGCAGTAGGTCCGGTTCGGCCCTTAGAAATGAGCGGTTCTTC
CASSRSGSALRNERFF
>TRBV7-9|TRBJ2-1|NA|NA
TGTGCCAGCAGCTTAGAGGGGCTAGCCGGCGGTGAGCAGTTCTTC
CASSLEGLAGGEQFF
>TRBV2|TRBJ2-3|NA|NA
TGTGCCAGCAGTGAAGGGCACATCTATAGCAATCAGCCCCAGTATTTT
CASSEGHIYSNQPQYF
>TRBV20-1|TRBJ2-7|NA|NA
TGCGGTGCTAGAGCGTGGGGAGTTAGTTCCTACGAGCAGTACTTC
CGARAWGVSSYEQYF
>TRBV9|TRBJ2-1|NA|few
TGTGCCAGCAGCGTAGGAGGTCTAGCCAATGAGCAGTTCTTC
CASSVGGLANEQFF
>TRBV9|TRBJ1-1|NA|few
TGTGCCAGCAGCGCAGGAGGGGGCACTGAAGCTTTCTTT
CASSAGGGTEAFF
>TRBV7-9|TRBJ2-4|TRBD2|once
TGTGCCAGCAGCGCGCGACTAGCGGGTCAAAACATTCAGTACTTC
CASSARLAGQNIQYF
>TRBV27|TRBJ2-3|NA|NA
TGTGCCAGCAGTCCCAGCACAGATACGCAGTATTTT
CASSPSTDTQYF
>TRBV4-1|TRBJ2-1|TRBD1|few
TGCGCCAGCCGGGACAGGGCTTCGGGGGACTCCTACAATGAGCAGTTCTTC
CASRDRASGDSYNEQFF
>TRBV5-5|TRBJ2-7|NA|NA
TGTGCCAGCAGCCCGACCGGGAACGAGCAGTACTTC
CASSPTGNEQYF
>TRBV9|TRBJ2-1|TRBD2|NA
TGTGCCAGCAGCCCCATAGCGGGAGTAATCAATGAGCAGTTCTTC
CASSPIAGVINEQFF
>TRBV11-3|TRBJ2-1|NA|NA
TGTGCCAGCAGCTTAACTCTCGGGGCTGAGCAGTTCTTC
CASSLTLGAEQFF
>TRBV7-9|TRBJ2-2|NA|few
TGTGCCAGCAGCTTAGGGGCCGGGGAGCTGTTTTTT
CASSLGAGELFF
>TRBV28|TRBJ2-7|NA|NA
TGTGCCAGCAGTTTGAGTTCCTACGAGCAGTACTTC
CASSLSSYEQYF